The rows below give T cell receptor beta chains drawn from one sample of a study of cytomegalovirus exposure and HLA in healthy donors. Method: immunoSEQ multiplex PCR; TCRdb's copy keeps in-frame clones and lacks some. The sample has approximately 180,000 clones, around 80% seen once. Sequencing input: PBMCs. Source of these receptors: an older woman in good health and CMV-seropositive. The CDR3 runs from the conserved cysteine through the conserved F or W.

v_gene	j_gene	CDR3aa
TRBV10-2	TRBJ2-7	CASKSDGSPSYEQYF
TRBV27	TRBJ2-1	CASSLRERHNEQFF
TRBV6-6	TRBJ2-7	CASSHPQQGTYEQYF
TRBV5-4	TRBJ2-1	CASEGGTSGGVYEQFF
TRBV18	TRBJ2-3	CASSPGDTTDTQYF
TRBV19	TRBJ2-3	CASRSVRGTDTQYF
TRBV7-3	TRBJ1-1	CASSLTDNPGTEAFF
TRBV11-1	TRBJ2-7	CASSFTTGNYEQYF
TRBV6-5	TRBJ2-5	CASSYSSRELRETQYF
TRBV9	TRBJ2-1	CASSVEGRASYNEQFF
TRBV15	TRBJ2-1	CATSGTSGDSSYNEQFF
TRBV18	TRBJ2-5	CASSPGSGETQYF
TRBV6-5	TRBJ1-1	CASSSRTGYTEAFF
TRBV5-4	TRBJ1-4	CASRTGGAGEKLFF
TRBV5-1	TRBJ2-7	CASRTGQAYEQYF
TRBV30	TRBJ1-6	CAWRFSGTGRESPLHF
TRBV4-1	TRBJ2-7	CASSQPSGTSGRNEQYF
TRBV5-1	TRBJ1-1	CASRDGGTAFDEAFF
TRBV5-1	TRBJ2-5	CASSFLSPEETQYF
TRBV19	TRBJ1-1	CASSSRQGGAEAFF
TRBV28	TRBJ1-1	CASRGGQGYTEAFF
TRBV25-1	TRBJ1-3	CASSELWGREGNTIYF
TRBV5-1	TRBJ1-3	CASSFGTVSGNTIYF
TRBV13	TRBJ1-1	CASSLDQGARAEAFF
TRBV9	TRBJ2-1	CASSVVGLAGVGDEQFF
TRBV5-4	TRBJ2-7	CASSIRTSPGEKQYF
TRBV7-2	TRBJ1-1	CASSPGQWNTEAFF
TRBV7-9	TRBJ2-4	CASSLEGQGSTSQYF
TRBV28	TRBJ1-4	CASRTGGLRDEKLFF
TRBV29-1	TRBJ2-7	CSSPSTGDKCYEQYF
TRBV29-1	TRBJ2-3	CSVAGTVTDTQYF
TRBV7-8	TRBJ1-5	CASSTTTGINQPQHF
TRBV2	TRBJ1-4	CASSERLFRQGTNEKLFF
TRBV7-6	TRBJ2-1	CASSFATSGLIGDNEQFF
TRBV9	TRBJ2-3	CASSVFASGSPDTQYF
TRBV6-6	TRBJ2-7	CASSYPLTSGSEQYF
TRBV21-1	TRBJ1-1	CASSKGGRGLAFF
TRBV10-3	TRBJ2-7	CAIRPGTPLSEQYF
TRBV2	TRBJ1-1	CASIETGVRTEAFF
TRBV5-1	TRBJ2-1	CASSLRGTRSSGRDDEQFF
TRBV27	TRBJ2-7	CASSLSGTGWYEQYF
TRBV11-2	TRBJ2-7	CASSQRPGLKLEQYF